These 7 T cell receptor beta chains were sequenced from one sample in a study of cytomegalovirus exposure and HLA in healthy donors. Assay used: immunoSEQ multiplex PCR; TCRdb lists only in-frame clones, some missing. The table lists around 250,000 clones, 90% of them singletons. Sequenced sample: PBMCs. The receptors were sampled from a woman in her late teens or twenties in good health and CMV-seronegative.

Written as DNA, the CDR3 is TGTGCCAGCAGCACTACGGATAATTCACCCCTCCACTTT. This encodes CASSTTDNSPLHF. This rearrangement joins TRBV6-4 to TRBJ1-6; D gene uncertain. The V gene lost 6 bases and the J gene lost 5 bases, with 8 bases spanning the gap. This CDR3 is 13 amino acids long. Germline V gene lookup returns CDR1 MRHNA and CDR2 SNTAGT.

The genes are TRBV11-2 and TRBJ2-7, with D perhaps TRBD1 (6 bases). This CDR3 is built from 14 residues. V was cut by 7 bases and J by 2 bases, with 15 bases left in between. Germline CDR1 is SGHAT and CDR2 is FQNNGV. DNA of the CDR3: TGTGCCAGCACTCTCGAGGGGGAAGCCTACGAGCAGTACGTC. Translation: CASTLEGEAYEQYV.

Comments on this clone: Other DNA sequences in the same sample also yield this CDR3. The CDR3 protein is CASSLSGGQPQHF. The CDR3 bases are TGTGCCAGCAGCTTATCGGGGGGACAGCCCCAGCATTTT. The chain combines TRBV5-6 with TRBJ1-5; D may be TRBD1 (5 bases). This CDR3 contains 13 residues. The V gene lost 2 bases and the J gene lost 7 bases, with 10 bases spanning the gap. Germline V CDR1 and CDR2: SGHDT, YYEEEE.

The rearrangement links TRBV18 to TRBJ1-2; D call uncertain. Per germline, CDR1 KGHSH and CDR2 LQKENI. The V gene lost 2 bases and the J gene lost 8 bases, with 15 bases spanning the gap. The CDR3 extends over 14 amino acids. In nucleotides, the CDR3 is TGTGCCAGCTCACCAGCCTCCCCTGAGGGAGGCTACACCTTC. Its protein is CASSPASPEGGYTF.

In this sample, this clone turned up a few times. The chain combines TRBV11-2 with TRBJ2-7; 10 bases line up with TRBD1. Per germline, CDR1 SGHAT and CDR2 FQNNGV. Trimming took 5 bases from V and 2 from J; bases not matched to a gene: 3. The CDR3 totals 14 residues. CDR3 bases: TGTGCCAGCAGCCCCGGACAGGGGGCCTACGAGCAGTACTTC. Translating it yields CASSPGQGAYEQYF.

The CDR3 coding sequence is TGTGCCAGCAGTGACGGGACTAGCGGGGTAAACCAAGAGACCCAGTACTTC. This gives the protein CASSDGTSGVNQETQYF. The V and J genes are TRBV2 and TRBJ2-5; 13 bases agree with TRBD2. CDR1 SNHLY and CDR2 FYNNEI come from the germline V gene. V trimming: 3 bases; J trimming: 0 bases; junction bases outside the gene matches: 4. CDR3 length: 17 amino acids. Full variable domain (rest looked up from reference TRBV2 and TRBJ2-5): EPEVTQTPSHQVTQMGQEVILRCVPISNHLYFYWYRQILGQKVEFLVSFYNNEISEKSEIFDDQFSVERPDGSNFTLKIRSTKLEDSAMYFCASSDGTSGVNQETQYFGPGTRLLVL.

The V call is TRBV5-8, the J call TRBJ1-3; D not certain. Trimming shortened V by 3 bases and J by 0 bases, and 10 bases separated the two germline ends. The CDR3 spans 15 residues. Per the germline V gene, CDR1 is SGHTS and CDR2 is YDEGEE. The CDR3 loop is CASSYSRDSGNTIYF. As DNA, the CDR3 is TGTGCCAGCAGCTACAGCCGGGACTCTGGAAACACCATATATTTT. The complete variable domain, with remaining parts taken from reference TRBV5-8 and TRBJ1-3, reads EAGVTQSPTHLIKTRGQQATLRCSPISGHTSVYWYQQALGLGLQFLLWYDEGEERNRGNFPPRFSGRQFPNYSSELNVNALELEDSALYLCASSYSRDSGNTIYFGEGSWLTVV.